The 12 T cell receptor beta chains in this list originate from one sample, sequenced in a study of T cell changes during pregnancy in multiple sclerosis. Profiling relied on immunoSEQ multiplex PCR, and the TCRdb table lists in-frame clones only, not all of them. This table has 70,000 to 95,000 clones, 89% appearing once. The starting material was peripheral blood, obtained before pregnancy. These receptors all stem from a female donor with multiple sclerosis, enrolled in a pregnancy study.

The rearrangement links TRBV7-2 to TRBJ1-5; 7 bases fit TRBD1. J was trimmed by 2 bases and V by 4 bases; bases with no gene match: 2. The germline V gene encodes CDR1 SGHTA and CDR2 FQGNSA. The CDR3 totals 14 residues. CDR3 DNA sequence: TGTGCCAGCAGCTCGCAGGGGGGCAATCAGCCCCAGCATTTT. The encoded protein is CASSSQGGNQPQHF.

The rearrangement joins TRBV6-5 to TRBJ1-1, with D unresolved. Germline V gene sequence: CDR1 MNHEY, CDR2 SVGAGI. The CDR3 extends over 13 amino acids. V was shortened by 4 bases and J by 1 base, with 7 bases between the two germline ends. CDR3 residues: CASSLLWNTEAFF. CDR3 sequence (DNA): TGTGCCAGCAGTTTATTGTGGAACACTGAAGCTTTCTTT.

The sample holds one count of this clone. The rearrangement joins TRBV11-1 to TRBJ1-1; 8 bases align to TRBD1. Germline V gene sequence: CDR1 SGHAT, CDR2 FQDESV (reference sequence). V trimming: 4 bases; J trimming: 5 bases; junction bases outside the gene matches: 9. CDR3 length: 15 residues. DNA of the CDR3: TGTGCCAGCAGCTCCCAGGGGGCCTCAGGGACTGAAGCTTTCTTT. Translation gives CASSSQGASGTEAFF. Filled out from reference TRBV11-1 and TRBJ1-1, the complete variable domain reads EAEVAQSPRYKITEKSQAVAFWCDPISGHATLYWYRQILGQGPELLVQFQDESVVDDSQLPKDRFSAERLKGVDSTLKIQPAELGDSAMYLCASSSQGASGTEAFFGQGTRLTVV.

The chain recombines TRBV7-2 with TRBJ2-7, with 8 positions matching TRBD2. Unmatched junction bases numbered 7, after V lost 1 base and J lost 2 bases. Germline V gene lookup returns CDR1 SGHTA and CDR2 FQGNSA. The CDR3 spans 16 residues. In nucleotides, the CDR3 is TGTGCCAGCAGCTTAGGAGGCCGGCGGGGGGCCTACGAGCAGTACTTC. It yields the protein CASSLGGRRGAYEQYF. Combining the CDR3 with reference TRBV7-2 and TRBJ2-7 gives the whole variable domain GAGVSQSPSNKVTEKGKDVELRCDPISGHTALYWYRQSLGQGLEFLIYFQGNSAPDKSGLPSDRFSAERTGGSVSTLTIQRTQQEDSAVYLCASSLGGRRGAYEQYFGPGTRLTVT.

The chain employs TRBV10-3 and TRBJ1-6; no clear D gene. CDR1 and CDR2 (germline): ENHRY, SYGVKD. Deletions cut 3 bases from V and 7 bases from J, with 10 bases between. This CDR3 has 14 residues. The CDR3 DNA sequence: TGTGCCATCAGTGAACGGGGAGAAAATTCACCCCTCCACTTT. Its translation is CAISERGENSPLHF.

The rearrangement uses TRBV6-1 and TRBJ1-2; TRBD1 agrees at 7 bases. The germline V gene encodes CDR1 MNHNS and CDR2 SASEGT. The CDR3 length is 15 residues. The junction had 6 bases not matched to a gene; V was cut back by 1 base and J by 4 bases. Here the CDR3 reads CASSEVPGTAYGYTF. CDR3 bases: TGTGCCAGCAGTGAAGTTCCCGGGACAGCCTATGGCTACACCTTC.

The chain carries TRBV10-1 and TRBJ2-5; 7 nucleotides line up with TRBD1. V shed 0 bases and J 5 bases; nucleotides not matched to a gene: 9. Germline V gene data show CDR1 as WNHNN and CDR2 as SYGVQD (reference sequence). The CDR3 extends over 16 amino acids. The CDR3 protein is CASSESRDSSKETQYF. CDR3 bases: TGCGCCAGCAGTGAGTCGAGGGACAGTTCAAAGGAGACCCAGTACTTC.

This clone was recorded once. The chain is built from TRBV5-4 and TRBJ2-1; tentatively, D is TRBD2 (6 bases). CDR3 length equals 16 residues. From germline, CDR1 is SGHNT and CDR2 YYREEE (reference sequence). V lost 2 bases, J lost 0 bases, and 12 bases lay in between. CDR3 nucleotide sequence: TGTGCCAGCAGCTTAGGTGGGACTCCCTCCTACAATGAGCAGTTCTTC. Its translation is CASSLGGTPSYNEQFF.

CDR3 loop: CASSVREGTEAFF. CDR3 coding DNA: TGTGCCAGCAGTGTGCGGGAGGGCACTGAAGCTTTCTTT. The V gene is TRBV2, the J gene TRBJ1-1; D uncertain. The CDR3 contains 13 residues. The germline gives CDR1 SNHLY, CDR2 FYNNEI. Trimming cost V 4 bases and J 4 bases, with 10 bases left between them.

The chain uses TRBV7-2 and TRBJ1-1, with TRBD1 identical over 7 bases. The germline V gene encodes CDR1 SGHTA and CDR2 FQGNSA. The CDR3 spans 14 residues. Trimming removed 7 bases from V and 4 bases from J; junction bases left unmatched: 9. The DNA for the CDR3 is TGTGCCAGCAACCTACGACAGGGCGGCACTGAAGCTTTCTTT. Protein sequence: CASNLRQGGTEAFF.

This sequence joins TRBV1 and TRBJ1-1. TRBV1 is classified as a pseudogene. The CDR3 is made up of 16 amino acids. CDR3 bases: TGCACCAGCAGCCAAGATCGGGGAGGGGATTTGCCTGAAGCTTTCTTT. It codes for CTSSQDRGGDLPEAFF.

Written as DNA, the CDR3 is TGCGCCAGCAGTGGCGGGTTTTGGGGGTACTTC. This translates into CASSGGFWGYF. J is TRBJ2-5 and V is TRBV10-1; TRBD2 is a possible D gene (5 bases). This CDR3 is 11 amino acids long. Germline-derived CDR1 and CDR2 are WNHNN and SYGVQD (reference sequence). V lost 4 bases and J 13 bases, leaving 13 bases between the germline ends.